This T cell receptor (beta chain) was documented in a study of blood T cell repertoires in COVID-19. Overall study context: Acute and convalescent COVID-19 specimens originated in the United States, Italy and Spain.

Method: immunoSEQ multiplex PCR; TCRdb's copy keeps in-frame clones and lacks some. The sample records 250,000 or so clones, approximately 90% being singletons. The TCR was taken from a man aged 40-49 years who had recovered from COVID-19. The specimen sequenced was PBMCs or T cells enriched from blood (not recorded which).

The CDR3 protein is CASSAVFRGTTGELFF. The DNA for the CDR3 is TGTGCCAGCAGTGCGGTTTTTAGGGGGACCACCGGGGAGCTGTTTTTT. The chain carries TRBV2 and TRBJ2-2; a weak D match, TRBD1 (6 bases). V was pared by 4 bases and J by 4 bases, with 16 bases between. CDR3 size: 16 residues. The germline CDR1 and CDR2 sequences are SNHLY and FYNNEI.